This T cell receptor (beta chain) comes out of a study of T cells in Graves' hyperthyroidism and ophthalmopathy. Study as a whole: The blood sample was taken at first diagnosis, before treatment began.

In patients aged 18 to 65, hyperthyroidism was newly diagnosed, with duration under 2 months. Uncontrolled infections, other autoimmune diseases, pregnancy or lactation led to exclusion of patients. Progressors' blood was drawn at hyperthyroidism diagnosis, before ophthalmopathy symptoms. What was amplified from RNA transcripts were TCR beta CDR3 regions. The study used the HTBI primer set for a first-round RT-PCR of the TCR CDR3. Each CDR3 protein is one row after TCRdb ran MiXCR on the multiplex PCR reads. The sample holds hundreds of thousands of distinct CDR3 sequences, approximately 14% seen once. Germline V gene lookup returns CDR1 SEHNR and CDR2 FQNEAQ (reference sequence). This CDR3 is 16 amino acids long. V lost 1 base and J lost 0; bases outside the gene matches: 5.

Sequencing was performed on blood. The receptor was derived from a woman aged 25 to 39 with Graves' hyperthyroidism that later progressed to Graves' ophthalmopathy. The chain recombines TRBV7-9 with TRBJ1-1; 7 bases line up with TRBD1. CDR3 in DNA: TGTGCCAGCAGCTTAGGGACAGGTTACATGAACACTGAAGCTTTCTTT. It yields the protein CASSLGTGYMNTEAFF.